This entry lists 2 T cell receptor beta chains sequenced from one sample in a study of T-cell memory formation after mild COVID-19. TCRdb fed the 5' RACE reads into MiXCR, producing one record per CDR3 protein. The data contain more than 75,000 distinct CDR3 sequences, roughly 13% of them singletons. The sample was PBMCs or a T cell subset sorted from them (not recorded which). These receptors were obtained from an adult woman who had mild COVID-19 (a few samples of this study predate the infection). Cell type and time point are not known.

The CDR3 region has the DNA TGTGCCAGCAGTACGGGACTGAACGTCGGGGAGCAGTACTTC. Its protein is CASSTGLNVGEQYF. The chain couples TRBV12-3 or TRBV12-4 to TRBJ2-7; D possibly corresponds to TRBD2 (6 bases). V was cut by 5 bases and J by 7 bases, with 18 bases left in between. This CDR3 comprises 14 residues.

This clonotype has just a few counts. The chain employs TRBV7-9 and TRBJ2-1; tentative D call: TRBD1 (6 bases). This CDR3 contains 13 residues. CDR1 and CDR2 from the germline V gene are SEHNR and FQNEAQ (reference sequence). Trimming removed 2 bases at V and 7 bases at J, with 9 bases between. CDR3 sequence (DNA): TGTGCCAGCAGCTTAACAGGGATGAATGAGCAGTTCTTC. Protein: CASSLTGMNEQFF.